The clone carrying this T cell receptor beta chain has a count of ten or more. Its specificity is not known. This specimen comes from a study of T cell repertoires in cytomegalovirus infection. TCRdb re-called the reads with MiXCR, one entry per CDR3 protein. The sample has 100,000 to 150,000 distinct CDR3 sequences; 32% are singletons. Germline V gene lookup returns CDR1 SGHAT and CDR2 FQDESV (reference sequence). This CDR3 is 16 amino acids long. V shed 10 bases, J shed 5 bases, and the junction held 14 bases outside the gene matches. The TCR originated in a human donor in good health (CMV status not recorded). Some clones in this sample may be carry-over from other donors' samples. V gene TRBV11-1 combines with J gene TRBJ2-1, with 10 bases lining up with TRBD2. The input for sequencing was CD8+ T cells from cultured PBMCs, taken from culture after CMV antigen stimulation. CDR3 bases: TGTGCCACCGGAAACCTAGCGGGGGCAACCAACAATGAGCAGTTCTTC. It codes for CATGNLAGATNNEQFF.